This paragraph covers one T cell receptor beta chain sequence. The V gene's germline CDR1 is MNHNS and CDR2 SASEGT. The CDR3 contains 15 residues. Trimming shortened V by 0 bases and J by 1 base, and 7 bases separated the two germline ends. Repertoires were generated with immunoSEQ multiplex PCR, while TCRdb's copy carries only in-frame clones and drops some. The sample records roughly 68,000 clones, nearly 95% being singletons. The data were obtained in a study of shared T cell receptors in the human thymus. The receptor was isolated from a human donor. Sequencing was carried out using thymocytes. The V and J genes are TRBV6-1 and TRBJ1-3, with a weak D call TRBD1 (6 bases). Here the CDR3 reads CASSEATGSGNTIYF. In DNA form, the CDR3 reads TGTGCCAGCAGTGAAGCAACAGGGTCTGGAAACACCATATATTTT.